This TCR beta chain appears in the sequencing data of a study of blood T cell repertoires in COVID-19 (dated by TCRdb to about 2020). With regard to the full study: Samples from collaborators originated in the United States, Italy and Spain and spanned both the acute and convalescent phases of COVID-19. The prospective study material was composed of cDNA or gDNA derived from T cells, B-cell-depleted T cells, or PBMCs. A freely available public database, intended as a resource for researchers studying the immune response to SARS-CoV-2, is where the repertoires were released. The dataset comprised deeply sampled blood TCRbeta repertoires from subjects exposed to, actively infected with, or recovered from COVID-19. The samples were drawn from two sources: the first 160 participants of the ongoing ImmuneRACE study, and 1,000 to 1,500 subjects contributed by 6 global collaborators. Where available, HLA class I and class II types were taken from metadata supplied by the sample provider and were not determined by assay-based typing. A de-identified subject ID, COVID-19 status, age in years and sex were almost always included in the sample metadata. Summary of the overall study and its limitations: Clinical and demographic metadata were provided uncurated, with the amount varying by source and participant.

TCRbeta CDR3 regions were amplified from genomic DNA using the immunoSEQ Assay, a bias-controlled multiplex PCR. The authors' pipeline ran thus. The number of nucleated cells in each sample was estimated by amplification of reference gene primers within the assay. Sequence reads were collapsed and filtered to measure the absolute abundance of every unique TCRbeta CDR3 rearrangement. For each sample, productive Simpson clonality was calculated as the square root of Simpson's diversity index across productive rearrangements. In TCRdb, the immuneACCESS table is reduced to in-frame sequences with V and J assigned. These tables do not hold every clone; where another copy was compared, an unresolved V gene accounts for under half, and the others remain unexplained. For V, J and clone size, that table is used; D and trimming come from the DNA. Here the sample has roughly 100,000 clones; approximately 89% occur a single time. Of the sample, about 15% falls within the top ten clones.

A note on this clone: The antigen it recognizes is unknown. Base-call qualities are not available, and no considerably larger clone is one nucleotide away.

The CDR3 goes from the cysteine to the phenylalanine over 16 residues. Only CDR3 DNA remains: 48 bases, in frame from the first base. V is shortened by 0 bases, J by 0 bases, and the region joining them spans 11 bases. The germline V gene gives CDR1 as KGHSH and CDR2 as LQKENI. Whole blood was collected in K2EDTA tubes by collaborating institutions according to the institutions' own protocols. For TCRbeta analysis, collaborator samples were shipped as frozen whole blood, as isolated PBMCs, or as DNA extracted from either sample type. The chain is made from TRBV18 and TRBJ1-1; tentative D gene TRBD1, with 5 bases matching. What was sequenced was peripheral blood. This clonotype was sampled from a woman over 75 in a cohort sampled during active COVID-19. The DNA sequence is given as TGTGCCAGCTCACCACCACCTGCGGGGGTGAACACTGAAGCTTTCTTT. Translated, it gives CASSPPPAGVNTEAFF. The CDR3, completed at both ends by the reference TRBV18 and TRBJ1-1 genes, gives the full variable domain NAGVMQNPRHLVRRRGQEARLRCSPMKGHSHVYWYRQLPEEGLKFMVYLQKENIIDESGMPKERFSAEFPKEGPSILRIQQVVRGDSAAYFCASSPPPAGVNTEAFFGQGTRLTVV.